The clone carrying this T cell receptor beta chain was detected ten times or more. Its specificity is unknown. Described time point: after preoperative PTX-NDP chemotherapy. This specimen belongs to a study of esophageal squamous cell carcinoma under preoperative chemotherapy. Study findings and constraints: After chemotherapy, TCR diversity rose significantly in peripheral T cells but not in tumor-infiltrating lymphocytes. After treatment, tumor-infiltrating lymphocytes seemed to come partly from incoming peripheral T cells, not only local changes.

TCRdb re-derived calls from the PCR reads in MiXCR, one entry per CDR3 protein. The data show 15,000 to 20,000 distinct CDR3 sequences, with about half seen just once and roughly 30% held by the top ten. The V end was cut by 6 bases, the J end by 2 bases, with 14 bases between. The CDR3 extends over 16 amino acids. Germline CDR1 reads SGHTA; CDR2 reads FQGTGA. The chain is built from TRBV7-3 and TRBJ2-6; possibly TRBD1 or TRBD2 for D (5 bases each). This material was obtained from a patient given preoperative chemotherapy. The sequence was obtained from a human donor with esophageal squamous cell carcinoma. The donor label of this sample is uncertain. CDR3 coding DNA: TGTGCCAGCAGTTCGGGGTCCAGGGCTGGGGCCAACGTCCTGACTTTC. This sequence encodes CASSSGSRAGANVLTF.